This TCR beta chain is drawn from a study of blood T cell repertoires in COVID-19. The overall study: The United States, Italy and Spain provided the acute and convalescent COVID-19 samples. From T cells, B-cell-depleted T cells, or PBMCs came the material, which was cDNA or gDNA.

The authors' processing: Estimation of nucleated cell counts was performed using reference gene primer amplification. The table came from immunoSEQ multiplex PCR; TCRdb's copy has only in-frame clones and leaves some out. V and J calls and clone size are those listed in that table; D and trimming were worked out from the DNA. The sample has 150,000 to 200,000 clones, 85% to 90% seen once. With 3 bases removed from V and 4 bases from J, the gap between germline ends came to 11 bases. The CDR3 is 14 residues long. Germline V gene lookup returns CDR1 WNHNN and CDR2 SYGVQD (reference sequence). This receptor was obtained from a man between 18 and 29 years old with acute or convalescent COVID-19. Material: peripheral blood. V usage is TRBV10-1 and J usage is TRBJ2-3; D is undetermined. This CDR3 is CASSDGGDADTQYF. In DNA, the CDR3 is TGCGCCAGCAGTGACGGCGGAGACGCAGATACGCAGTATTTT.